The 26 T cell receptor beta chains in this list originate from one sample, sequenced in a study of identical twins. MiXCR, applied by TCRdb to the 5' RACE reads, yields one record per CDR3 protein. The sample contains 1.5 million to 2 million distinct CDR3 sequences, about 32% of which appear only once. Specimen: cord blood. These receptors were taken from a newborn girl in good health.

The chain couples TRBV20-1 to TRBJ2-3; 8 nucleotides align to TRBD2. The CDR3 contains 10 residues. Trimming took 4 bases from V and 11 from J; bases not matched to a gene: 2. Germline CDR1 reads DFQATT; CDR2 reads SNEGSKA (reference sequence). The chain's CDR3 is CSAKAGEQYF. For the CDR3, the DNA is TGCAGTGCTAAAGCGGGGGAGCAGTATTTT.

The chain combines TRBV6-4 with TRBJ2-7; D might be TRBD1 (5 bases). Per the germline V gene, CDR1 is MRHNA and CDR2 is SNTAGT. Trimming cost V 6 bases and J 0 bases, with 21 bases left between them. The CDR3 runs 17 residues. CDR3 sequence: CASSPSAEGVSSYEQYF. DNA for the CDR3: TGTGCCAGCAGCCCATCCGCAGAAGGGGTCAGCTCCTACGAGCAGTACTTC.

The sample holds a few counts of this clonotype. CDR3 in DNA: TGTGCCAGCAGTTCGGACGACAGTGGCAATCAGCCCCAGCATTTT. This codes for CASSSDDSGNQPQHF. The genes are TRBV28 and TRBJ1-5; D is possibly TRBD1 (5 bases). The CDR3 sequence is 15 residues long. Deletions cut 4 bases from V and 2 bases from J, with 12 bases between. Per the germline V gene, CDR1 is MDHEN and CDR2 is SYDVKM. Full variable domain (missing parts from reference TRBV28 and TRBJ1-5): DVKVTQSSRYLVKRTGEKVFLECVQDMDHENMFWYRQDPGLGLRLIYFSYDVKMKEKGDIPEGYSVSREKKERFSLILESASTNQTSMYLCASSSDDSGNQPQHFGDGTRLSIL.

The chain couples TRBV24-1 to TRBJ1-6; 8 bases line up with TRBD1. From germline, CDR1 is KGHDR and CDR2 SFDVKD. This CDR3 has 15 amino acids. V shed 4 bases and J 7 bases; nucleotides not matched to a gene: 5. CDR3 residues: CATSELGQENSPLHF. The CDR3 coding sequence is TGTGCCACCAGTGAACTGGGACAGGAAAATTCACCCCTCCACTTT.

The CDR3 is CASSQFRARSYNEQYF. The CDR3, as DNA: TGTGCCAGCAGCCAATTCCGCGCCCGCTCCTACAATGAGCAGTACTTC. The chain employs TRBV3-1 and TRBJ2-4; D is unresolved. The CDR3 is 16 amino acids. In germline, CDR1 is LGHDT, CDR2 YNNKEL (reference sequence). V was trimmed by 2 bases and J by 13 bases, leaving 24 bases between them.

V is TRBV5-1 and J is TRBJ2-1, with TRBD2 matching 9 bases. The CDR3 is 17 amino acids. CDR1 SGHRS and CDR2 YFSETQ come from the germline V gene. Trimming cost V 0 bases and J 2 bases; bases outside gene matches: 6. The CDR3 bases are TGCGCCAGCAGCTTGGTCCCCATAGCGGGAGCCTACAATGAGCAGTTCTTC. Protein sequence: CASSLVPIAGAYNEQFF.

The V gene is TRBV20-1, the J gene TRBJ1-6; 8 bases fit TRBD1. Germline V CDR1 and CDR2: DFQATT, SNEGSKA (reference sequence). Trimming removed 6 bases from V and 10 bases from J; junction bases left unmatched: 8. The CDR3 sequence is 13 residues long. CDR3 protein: CSAADRGGSPLHF. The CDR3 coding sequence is TGCAGTGCGGCAGACAGGGGAGGATCACCCCTCCACTTT.

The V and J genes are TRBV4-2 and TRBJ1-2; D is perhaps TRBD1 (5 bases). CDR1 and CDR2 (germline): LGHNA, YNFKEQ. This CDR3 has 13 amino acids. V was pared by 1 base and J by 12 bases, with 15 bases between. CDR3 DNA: TGTGCCAGCAGCCAAGCGGGGTGGGGACGTGACACCTTC. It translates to CASSQAGWGRDTF.

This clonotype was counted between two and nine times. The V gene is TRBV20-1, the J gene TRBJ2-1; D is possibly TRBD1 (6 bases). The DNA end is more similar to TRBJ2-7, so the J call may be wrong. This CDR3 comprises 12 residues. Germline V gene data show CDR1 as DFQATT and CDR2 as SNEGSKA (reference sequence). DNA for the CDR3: TGCAGTGCCGGGACATCCTACAATGAGCAGTACTTC. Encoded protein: CSAGTSYNEQYF.

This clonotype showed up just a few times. CDR3 in amino acids: CASSLRVHTDTQYF. The DNA for the CDR3 is TGTGCCAGCAGCTTAAGGGTCCACACAGATACGCAGTATTTT. The rearrangement uses TRBV7-2 and TRBJ2-3; D gene uncertain. Looked up from germline, CDR1 is SGHTA and CDR2 is FQGNSA. This CDR3 has 14 amino acids. V gave up 2 bases and J gave up 2 bases, with 8 bases separating them.

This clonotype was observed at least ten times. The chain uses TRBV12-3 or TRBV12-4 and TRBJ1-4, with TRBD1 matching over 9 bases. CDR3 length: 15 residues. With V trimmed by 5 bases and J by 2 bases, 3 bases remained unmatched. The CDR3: CASSPDRGTNEKLFF. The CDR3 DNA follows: TGTGCCAGCAGTCCAGACAGGGGGACTAATGAAAAACTGTTTTTT.

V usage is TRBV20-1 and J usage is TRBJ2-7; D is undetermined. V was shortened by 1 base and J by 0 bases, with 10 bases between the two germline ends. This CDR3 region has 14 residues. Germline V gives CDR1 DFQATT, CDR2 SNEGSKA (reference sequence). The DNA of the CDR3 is TGCAGTGCTAGAGTTTCCTGGGGCTCCTACGAGCAGTACTTC. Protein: CSARVSWGSYEQYF.

CDR3 loop: CASSLEGGLFF. In DNA form, the CDR3 reads TGTGCCAGCAGCTTGGAGGGAGGACTGTTTTTT. V usage is TRBV11-1 and J usage is TRBJ1-4; D unresolved. V dropped 3 bases and J dropped 13 bases, with 9 bases sitting between them. Per the germline V gene, CDR1 is SGHAT and CDR2 is FQDESV (reference sequence). The CDR3 sequence is 11 residues long. The full variable domain, rest sourced from reference TRBV11-1 and TRBJ1-4, is EAEVAQSPRYKITEKSQAVAFWCDPISGHATLYWYRQILGQGPELLVQFQDESVVDDSQLPKDRFSAERLKGVDSTLKIQPAELGDSAMYLCASSLEGGLFFGSGTQLSVL.

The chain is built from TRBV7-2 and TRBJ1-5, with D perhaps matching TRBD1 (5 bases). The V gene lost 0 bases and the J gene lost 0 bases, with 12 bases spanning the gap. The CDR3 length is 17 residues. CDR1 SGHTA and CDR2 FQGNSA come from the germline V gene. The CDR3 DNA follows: TGTGCCAGCAGCTTAGCGTCGTCCAGGGTTAGCAATCAGCCCCAGCATTTT. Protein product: CASSLASSRVSNQPQHF.

The CDR3 region is CASSPARVPSTDTQYF. In DNA form, the CDR3 reads TGTGCCAGCAGCCCCGCCAGGGTTCCGAGCACAGATACGCAGTATTTT. The rearrangement links TRBV7-8 to TRBJ2-3; TRBD1 is a possible D gene (5 bases). Trimming took off 5 bases at V and 0 bases at J, with 15 bases between the two ends. CDR3 length: 16 residues. Germline V gives CDR1 SGHVS, CDR2 FQNEAQ.

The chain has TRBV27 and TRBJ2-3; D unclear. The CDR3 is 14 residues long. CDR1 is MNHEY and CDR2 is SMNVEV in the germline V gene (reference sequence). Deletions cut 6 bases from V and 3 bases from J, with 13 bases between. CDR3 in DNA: TGTGCCAGCAGCCCCGAGCATGGGACAGATACGCAGTATTTT. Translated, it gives CASSPEHGTDTQYF.

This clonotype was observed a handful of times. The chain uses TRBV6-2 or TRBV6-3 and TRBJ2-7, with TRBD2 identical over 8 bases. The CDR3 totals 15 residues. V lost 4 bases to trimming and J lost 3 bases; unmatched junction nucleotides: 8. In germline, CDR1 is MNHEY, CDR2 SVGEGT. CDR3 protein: CASSWNSGGGYEQYF. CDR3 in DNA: TGTGCCAGCAGTTGGAACAGCGGGGGAGGCTACGAGCAGTACTTC.

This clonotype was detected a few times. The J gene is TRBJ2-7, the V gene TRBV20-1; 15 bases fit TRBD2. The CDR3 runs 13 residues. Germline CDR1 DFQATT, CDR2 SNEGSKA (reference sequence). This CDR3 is CSGLAGGPYEQYF. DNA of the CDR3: TGCAGCGGACTAGCGGGAGGGCCCTACGAGCAGTACTTC.

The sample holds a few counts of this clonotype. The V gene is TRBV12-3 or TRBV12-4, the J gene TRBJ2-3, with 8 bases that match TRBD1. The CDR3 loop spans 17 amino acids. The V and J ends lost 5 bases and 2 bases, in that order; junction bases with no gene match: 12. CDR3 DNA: TGTGCCAGCAGTCATTGGACAGGGTGGGGATACACAGATACGCAGTATTTT. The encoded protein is CASSHWTGWGYTDTQYF.

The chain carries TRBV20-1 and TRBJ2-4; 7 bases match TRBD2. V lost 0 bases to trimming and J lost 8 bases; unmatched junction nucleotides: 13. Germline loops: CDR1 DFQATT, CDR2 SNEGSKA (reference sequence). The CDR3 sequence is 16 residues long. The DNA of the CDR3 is TGCAGTGCTAGAGAGTCTCCCCTTGGACTAGGGGACATTCAGTACTTC. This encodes CSARESPLGLGDIQYF.

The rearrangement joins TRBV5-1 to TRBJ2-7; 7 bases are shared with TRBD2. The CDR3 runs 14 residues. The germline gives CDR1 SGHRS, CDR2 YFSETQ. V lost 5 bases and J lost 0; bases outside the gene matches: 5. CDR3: CASRVTSISYEQYF. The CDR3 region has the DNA TGCGCCAGCAGGGTGACTAGCATCTCCTACGAGCAGTACTTC.

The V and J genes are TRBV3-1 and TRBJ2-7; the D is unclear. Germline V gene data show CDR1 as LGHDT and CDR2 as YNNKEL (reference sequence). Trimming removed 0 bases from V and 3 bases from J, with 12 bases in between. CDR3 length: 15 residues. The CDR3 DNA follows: TGTGCCAGCAGCCAAGAACGGGTAGTATTCTACGAGCAGTACTTC. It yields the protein CASSQERVVFYEQYF.

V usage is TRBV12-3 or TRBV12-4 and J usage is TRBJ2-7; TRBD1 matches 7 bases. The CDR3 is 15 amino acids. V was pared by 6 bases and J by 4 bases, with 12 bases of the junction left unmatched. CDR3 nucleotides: TGTGCCAGCAGCCCCCACCGGGACAGAGTTTACGAGCAGTACTTC. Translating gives CASSPHRDRVYEQYF.

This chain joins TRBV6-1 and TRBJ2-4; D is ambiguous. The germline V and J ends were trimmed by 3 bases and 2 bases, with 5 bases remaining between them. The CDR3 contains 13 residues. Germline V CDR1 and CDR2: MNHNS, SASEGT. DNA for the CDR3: TGTGCCAGCAGTGAGGAATCCAAAAACATTCAGTACTTC. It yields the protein CASSEESKNIQYF.

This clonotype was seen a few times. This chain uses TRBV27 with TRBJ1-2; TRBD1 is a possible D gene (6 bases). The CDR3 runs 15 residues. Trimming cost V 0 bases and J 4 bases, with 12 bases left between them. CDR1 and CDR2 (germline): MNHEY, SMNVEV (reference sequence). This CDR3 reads CASSLSGRQVYGYTF. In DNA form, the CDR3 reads TGTGCCAGCAGTTTATCGGGGAGACAGGTCTATGGCTACACCTTC.

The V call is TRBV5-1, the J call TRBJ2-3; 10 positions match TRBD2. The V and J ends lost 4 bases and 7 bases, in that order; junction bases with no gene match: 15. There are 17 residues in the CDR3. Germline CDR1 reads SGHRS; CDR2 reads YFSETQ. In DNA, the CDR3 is TGCGCCAGCAGCCCCACTAGCGGGATCCCGATGGGACATACGCAGTATTTT. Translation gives CASSPTSGIPMGHTQYF.